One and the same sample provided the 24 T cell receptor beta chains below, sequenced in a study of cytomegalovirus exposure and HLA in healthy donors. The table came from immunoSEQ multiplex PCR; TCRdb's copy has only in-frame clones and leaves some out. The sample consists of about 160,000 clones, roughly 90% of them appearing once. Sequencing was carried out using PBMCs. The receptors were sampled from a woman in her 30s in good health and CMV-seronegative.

The CDR3 DNA reads as TGTGCCAGCAGCTTATCTGCAGGGTTGAACACTGAAGCTTTCTTT. Its protein product is CASSLSAGLNTEAFF. The gene calls are TRBV7-2 and TRBJ1-1; tentatively, D is TRBD1 (5 bases). V was clipped by 2 bases and J by 0 bases, with 10 bases between them. In germline, CDR1 is SGHTA, CDR2 FQGNSA. This CDR3 contains 15 residues. The full variable domain, in which reference TRBV7-2 and TRBJ1-1 provide the parts outside the CDR3, is GAGVSQSPSNKVTEKGKDVELRCDPISGHTALYWYRQSLGQGLEFLIYFQGNSAPDKSGLPSDRFSAERTGGSVSTLTIQRTQQEDSAVYLCASSLSAGLNTEAFFGQGTRLTVV.

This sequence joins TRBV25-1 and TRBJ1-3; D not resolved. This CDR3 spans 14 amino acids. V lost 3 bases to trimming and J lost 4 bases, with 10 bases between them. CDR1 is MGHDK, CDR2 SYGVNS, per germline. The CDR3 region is CASSDPGGGNTIYF. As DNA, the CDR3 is TGTGCCAGCAGTGACCCGGGAGGCGGAAACACCATATATTTT.

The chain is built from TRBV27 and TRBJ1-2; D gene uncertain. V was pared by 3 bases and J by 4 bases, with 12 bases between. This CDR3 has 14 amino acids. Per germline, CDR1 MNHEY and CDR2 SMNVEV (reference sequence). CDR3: CASSFKVPGYGYTF. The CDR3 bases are TGTGCCAGCAGTTTTAAGGTTCCAGGCTATGGCTACACCTTC.

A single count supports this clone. CDR3 nucleotides: TGTGCCAGCTCCGGGGTGAACACTGAAGCTTTCTTT. Translating gives CASSGVNTEAFF. This sequence joins TRBV18 and TRBJ1-1; no clear D. Germline lookup yields CDR1 KGHSH and CDR2 LQKENI. V gave up 6 bases and J gave up 0 bases, with 5 bases separating them. The CDR3 totals 12 residues.

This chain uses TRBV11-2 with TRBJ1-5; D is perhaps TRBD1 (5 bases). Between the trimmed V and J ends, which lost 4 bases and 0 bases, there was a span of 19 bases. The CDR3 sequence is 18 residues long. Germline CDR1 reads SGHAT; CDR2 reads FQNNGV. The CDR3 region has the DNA TGTGCCAGCAGCTCAAATCAGGGAGGTAGGGGTAGCAATCAGCCCCAGCATTTT. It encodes CASSSNQGGRGSNQPQHF.

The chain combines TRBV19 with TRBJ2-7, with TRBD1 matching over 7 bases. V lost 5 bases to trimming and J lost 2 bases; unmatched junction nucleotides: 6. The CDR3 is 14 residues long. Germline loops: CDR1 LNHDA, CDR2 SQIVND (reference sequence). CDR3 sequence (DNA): TGTGCCAGTAGTTTTACAGGGGACACCTACGAGCAGTACTTC. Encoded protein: CASSFTGDTYEQYF.

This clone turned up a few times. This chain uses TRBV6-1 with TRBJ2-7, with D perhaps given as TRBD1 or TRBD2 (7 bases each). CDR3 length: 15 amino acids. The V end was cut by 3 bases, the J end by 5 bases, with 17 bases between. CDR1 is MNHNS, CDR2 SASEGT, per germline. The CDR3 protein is CASSENTGEGDEQYF. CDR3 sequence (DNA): TGTGCCAGCAGTGAGAATACAGGGGAGGGCGACGAGCAGTACTTC.

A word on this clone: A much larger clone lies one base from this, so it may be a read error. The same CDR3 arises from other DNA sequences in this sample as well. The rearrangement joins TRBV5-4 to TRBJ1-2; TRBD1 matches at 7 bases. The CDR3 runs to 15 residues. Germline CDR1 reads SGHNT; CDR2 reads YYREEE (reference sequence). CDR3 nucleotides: TGTGCTAGCAGCTTTAATACAGGGGAGGGGGTTGGCTACACCTTC. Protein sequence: CASSFNTGEGVGYTF.

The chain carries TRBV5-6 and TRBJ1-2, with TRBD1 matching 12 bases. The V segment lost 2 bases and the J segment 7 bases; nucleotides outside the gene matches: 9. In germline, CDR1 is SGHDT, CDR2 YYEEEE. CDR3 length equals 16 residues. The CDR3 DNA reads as TGTGCCAGCAGCTTCGGGACAGGGGGCCCATATAGTGGCTACACCTTC. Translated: CASSFGTGGPYSGYTF.

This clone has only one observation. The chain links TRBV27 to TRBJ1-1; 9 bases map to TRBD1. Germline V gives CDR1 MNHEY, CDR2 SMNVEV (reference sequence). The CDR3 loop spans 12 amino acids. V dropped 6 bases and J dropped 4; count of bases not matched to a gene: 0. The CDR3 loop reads CASRTGGTEAFF. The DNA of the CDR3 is TGTGCCAGCAGGACAGGGGGCACTGAAGCTTTCTTT.

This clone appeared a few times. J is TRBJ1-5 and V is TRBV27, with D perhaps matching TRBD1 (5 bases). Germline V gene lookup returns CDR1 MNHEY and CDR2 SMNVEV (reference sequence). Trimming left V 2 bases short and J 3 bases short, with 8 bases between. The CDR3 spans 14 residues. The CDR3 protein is CASSLRGDNQPQHF. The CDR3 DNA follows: TGTGCCAGCAGTTTACGGGGGGACAATCAGCCCCAGCATTTT.

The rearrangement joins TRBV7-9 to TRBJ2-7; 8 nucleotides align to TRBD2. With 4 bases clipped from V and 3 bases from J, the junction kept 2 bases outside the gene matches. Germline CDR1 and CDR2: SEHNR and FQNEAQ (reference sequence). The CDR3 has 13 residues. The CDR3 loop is CASSSAGGYEQYF. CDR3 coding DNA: TGTGCCAGCAGCTCGGCGGGAGGCTACGAGCAGTACTTC. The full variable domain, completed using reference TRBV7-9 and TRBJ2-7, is DTGVSQNPRHKITKRGQNVTFRCDPISEHNRLYWYRQTLGQGPEFLTYFQNEAQLEKSRLLSDRFSAERPKGSFSTLEIQRTEQGDSAMYLCASSSAGGYEQYFGPGTRLTVT.

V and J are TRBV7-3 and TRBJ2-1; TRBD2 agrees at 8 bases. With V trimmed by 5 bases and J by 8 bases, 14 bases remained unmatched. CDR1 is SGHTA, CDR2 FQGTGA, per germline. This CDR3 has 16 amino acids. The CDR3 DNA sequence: TGTGCCAGCAGCCCGGAAGTCGGGACTAGAGACCATGAGCAGTTCTTC. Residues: CASSPEVGTRDHEQFF.

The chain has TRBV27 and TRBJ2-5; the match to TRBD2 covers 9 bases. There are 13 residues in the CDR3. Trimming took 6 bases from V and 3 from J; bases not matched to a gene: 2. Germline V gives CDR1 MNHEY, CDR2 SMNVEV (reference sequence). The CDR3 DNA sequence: TGTGCCAGCAGCGCTAGCGGGGAAGAGACCCAGTACTTC. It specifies CASSASGEETQYF.

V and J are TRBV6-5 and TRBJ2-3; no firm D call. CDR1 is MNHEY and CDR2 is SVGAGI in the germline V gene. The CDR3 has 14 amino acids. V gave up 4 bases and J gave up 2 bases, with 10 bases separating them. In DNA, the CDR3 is TGTGCCAGCAGTTCCCTTAGGGCCACAGATACGCAGTATTTT. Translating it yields CASSSLRATDTQYF.

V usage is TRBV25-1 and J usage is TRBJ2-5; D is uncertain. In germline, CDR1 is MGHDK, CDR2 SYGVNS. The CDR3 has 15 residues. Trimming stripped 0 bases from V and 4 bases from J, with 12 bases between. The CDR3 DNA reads TGTGCCAGCAGTGAATACGATCTCCCGGGAGAGACCCAGTACTTC. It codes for CASSEYDLPGETQYF.

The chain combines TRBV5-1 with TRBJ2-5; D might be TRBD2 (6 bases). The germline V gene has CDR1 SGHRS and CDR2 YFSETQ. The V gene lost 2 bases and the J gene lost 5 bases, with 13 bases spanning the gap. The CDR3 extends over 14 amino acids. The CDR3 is CASSFGGAEETQYF. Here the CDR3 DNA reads TGCGCCAGCAGCTTCGGCGGGGCGGAGGAGACCCAGTACTTC. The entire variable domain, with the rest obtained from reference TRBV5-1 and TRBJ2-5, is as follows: KAGVTQTPRYLIKTRGQQVTLSCSPISGHRSVSWYQQTPGQGLQFLFEYFSETQRNKGNFPGRFSGRQFSNSRSEMNVSTLELGDSALYLCASSFGGAEETQYFGPGTRLLVL.

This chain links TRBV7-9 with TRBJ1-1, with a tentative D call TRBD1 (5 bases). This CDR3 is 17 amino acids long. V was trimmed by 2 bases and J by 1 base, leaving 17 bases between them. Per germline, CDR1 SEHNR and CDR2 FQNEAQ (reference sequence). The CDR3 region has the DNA TGTGCCAGCAGCTTACTTCCCGGGACGGGTGGGAACACTGAAGCTTTCTTT. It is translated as CASSLLPGTGGNTEAFF.

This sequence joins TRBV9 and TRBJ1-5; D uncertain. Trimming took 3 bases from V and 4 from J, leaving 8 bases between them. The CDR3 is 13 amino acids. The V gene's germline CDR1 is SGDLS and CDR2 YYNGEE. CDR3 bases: TGTGCCAGCAGCGGAGGAGTTAATCAGCCCCAGCATTTT. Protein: CASSGGVNQPQHF.

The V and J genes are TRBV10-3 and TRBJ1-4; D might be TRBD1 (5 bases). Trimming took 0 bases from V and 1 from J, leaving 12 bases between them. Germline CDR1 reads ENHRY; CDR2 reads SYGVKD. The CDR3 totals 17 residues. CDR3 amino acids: CAISESALGVTNEKLFF. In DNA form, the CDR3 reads TGTGCCATCAGTGAGTCGGCTTTAGGGGTAACTAATGAAAAACTGTTTTTT.

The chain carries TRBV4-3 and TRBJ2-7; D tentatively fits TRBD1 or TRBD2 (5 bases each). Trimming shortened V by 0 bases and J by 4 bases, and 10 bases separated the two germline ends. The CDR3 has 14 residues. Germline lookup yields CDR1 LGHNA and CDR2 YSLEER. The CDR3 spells CASSQERGQYEQYF. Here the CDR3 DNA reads TGCGCCAGCAGCCAAGAGAGGGGCCAATACGAGCAGTACTTC.

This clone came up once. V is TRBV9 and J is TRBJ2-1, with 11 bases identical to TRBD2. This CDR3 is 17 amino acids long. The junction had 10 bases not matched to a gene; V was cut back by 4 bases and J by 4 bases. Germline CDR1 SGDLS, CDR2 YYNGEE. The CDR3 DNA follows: TGTGCCAGCAGCTCCTTAAATAGCGGGAGGGAATACAATGAGCAGTTCTTC. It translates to CASSSLNSGREYNEQFF.

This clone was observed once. CDR3 DNA: TGTGCCAGCAGTTCGCAGCTAGCGGGAGAGGGGACGCAGTATTTT. Translated: CASSSQLAGEGTQYF. J is TRBJ2-3 and V is TRBV27; 10 positions match TRBD2. The CDR3 runs to 15 residues. CDR1 MNHEY and CDR2 SMNVEV come from the germline V gene (reference sequence). V shed 4 bases, J shed 9 bases, and the junction held 10 bases outside the gene matches.

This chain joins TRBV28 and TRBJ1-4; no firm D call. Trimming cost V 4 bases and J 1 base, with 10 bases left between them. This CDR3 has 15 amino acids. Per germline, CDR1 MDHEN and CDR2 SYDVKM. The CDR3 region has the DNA TGTGCCAGCAGTTCCCTGGCGGTAACTAATGAAAAACTGTTTTTT. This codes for CASSSLAVTNEKLFF. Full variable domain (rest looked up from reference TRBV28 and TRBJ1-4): DVKVTQSSRYLVKRTGEKVFLECVQDMDHENMFWYRQDPGLGLRLIYFSYDVKMKEKGDIPEGYSVSREKKERFSLILESASTNQTSMYLCASSSLAVTNEKLFFGSGTQLSVL.